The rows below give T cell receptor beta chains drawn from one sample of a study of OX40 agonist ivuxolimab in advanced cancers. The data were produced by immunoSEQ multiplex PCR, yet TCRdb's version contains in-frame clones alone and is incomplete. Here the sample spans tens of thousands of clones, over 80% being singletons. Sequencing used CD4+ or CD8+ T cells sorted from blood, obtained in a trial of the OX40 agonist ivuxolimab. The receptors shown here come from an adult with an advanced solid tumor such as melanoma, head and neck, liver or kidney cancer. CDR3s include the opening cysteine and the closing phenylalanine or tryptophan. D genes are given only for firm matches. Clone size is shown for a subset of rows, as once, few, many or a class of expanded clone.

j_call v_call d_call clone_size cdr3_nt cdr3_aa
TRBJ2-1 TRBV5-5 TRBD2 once TGTGCCAGCAGCTTGGGGACTAGCGGGAGGGCCATCGGCGATGAGCAGTTCTTC CASSLGTSGRAIGDEQFF
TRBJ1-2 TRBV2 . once TGTGCCAGCAAACCCGAGACCTATGGCTACACCTTC CASKPETYGYTF
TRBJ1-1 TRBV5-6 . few TGTGCCAGCAGCTTCTACAGCCGGAACACTGAAGCTTTCTTT CASSFYSRNTEAFF
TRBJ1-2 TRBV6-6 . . TGTGCCAGCATTGATCTTGCGGGCGCCTATGGCTACACCTTC CASIDLAGAYGYTF
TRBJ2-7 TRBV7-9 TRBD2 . TGTGCCAGCAGCTTGCCTAGCGGGAGTATGAAGTACTTC CASSLPSGSMKYF
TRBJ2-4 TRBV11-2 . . TGTGCCAGCAGCTTCCAGTCCAGCCTAGCCAAAAACATTCAGTACTTC CASSFQSSLAKNIQYF
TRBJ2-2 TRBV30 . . TGTGCCTGGGGCAAAACTAGGAAAGTCACCGGGGAGCTGTTTTTT CAWGKTRKVTGELFF
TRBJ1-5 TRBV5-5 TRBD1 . TGTGCCAGCAGCGCCCGCCGGGACAGGGTCGGCAATCAGCCCCAGCATTTT CASSARRDRVGNQPQHF
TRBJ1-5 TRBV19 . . TGTGCCAGTAGTATGGAAGATCAGCCCCAGCATTTT CASSMEDQPQHF
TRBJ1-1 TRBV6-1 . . TGTGCCAGCAGTTATAAATATGGCACTGAAGCTTTCTTT CASSYKYGTEAFF
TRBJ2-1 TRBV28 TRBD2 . TGTGCCAGCAGTGAACCGGGACTAGCGGAGCAGTTCTTC CASSEPGLAEQFF
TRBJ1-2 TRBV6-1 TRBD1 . TGTGCCAGCAGATTACAGGGGACTAACTATGGCTACACCTTC CASRLQGTNYGYTF
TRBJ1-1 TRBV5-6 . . TGTGCCAGCAGCCCACCCCTCGGAGCAGCAATGAACACTGAAGCTTTCTTT CASSPPLGAAMNTEAFF
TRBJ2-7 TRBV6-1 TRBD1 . TGTGCCAGCAGAGCGGACAGGTTATCGTACTTC CASRADRLSYF
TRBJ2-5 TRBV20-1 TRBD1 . TGCAGTGCAAGGACAGGGGAGACCCAGTACTTC CSARTGETQYF
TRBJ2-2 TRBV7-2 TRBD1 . TGTGCCAGCTCCCGGGACAGGGGCGGTCGGGAGCTGTTTTTT CASSRDRGGRELFF
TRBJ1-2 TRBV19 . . TGTGCCAGTAGTATTGAGGGGCGAGGCTACACCTTC CASSIEGRGYTF
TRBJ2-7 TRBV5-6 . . TGTGCCAGCAGCAACACCTACGAGCAGTACTTC CASSNTYEQYF
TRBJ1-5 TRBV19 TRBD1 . TGTGCCAGTAGTAAGGGGGCAAGCGGCAATCAGCCCCAGCATTTT CASSKGASGNQPQHF
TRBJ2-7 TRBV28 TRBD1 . TGTGCCAGCTACAAAGCACCGGGGACAGTGCACTTC CASYKAPGTVHF
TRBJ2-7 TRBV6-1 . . TGTGCCAGCAGGCGGGGACAGTCCATTTACGAGCAGTACTTC CASRRGQSIYEQYF
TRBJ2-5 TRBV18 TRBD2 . TGTGCCAGCTCAGCGTTGACTAGCGGGGCGGGGGAGACCCAGTACTTC CASSALTSGAGETQYF
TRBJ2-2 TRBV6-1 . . TGTGCCAGCAGTGGCTGGCAATTAAGGTCCGCGAACACCGGGGAGCTGTTTTTT CASSGWQLRSANTGELFF
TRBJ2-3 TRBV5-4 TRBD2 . TGTGCCAGCAGCCCCGGCTCTAGCGGGGCCGACTATACGCAGTATTTT CASSPGSSGADYTQYF
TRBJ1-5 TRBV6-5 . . TGTGCCAGCACTGGAGGGCGGTATCAGCCCCAGCATTTT CASTGGRYQPQHF
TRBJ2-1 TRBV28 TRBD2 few TGTGCCAGCAGTACCGGACTAGCGGTTTTTGGTAATGAGCAGTTCTTC CASSTGLAVFGNEQFF
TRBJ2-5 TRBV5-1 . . TGCGCCAGCAGCTGGAGGGGACAAACCCTACCTGGCGGGGAGACCCAGTACTTC CASSWRGQTLPGGETQYF
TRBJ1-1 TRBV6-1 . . TGTGCCAGCAGTGAAAAGACAGGCCTGAACACTGAAGCTTTCTTT CASSEKTGLNTEAFF
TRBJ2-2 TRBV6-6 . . TGTGCCAGCTCCCTCCCCGGGGAGCTGTTTTTT CASSLPGELFF
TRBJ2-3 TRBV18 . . TGTGCCAGCTCAGAGGGACTCTCCCCAGATACGCAGTATTTT CASSEGLSPDTQYF
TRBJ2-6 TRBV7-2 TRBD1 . TGTGCCAGCAGCTTAGCTACAGGGGTCGTTGGGGCCAACGTCCTGACTTTC CASSLATGVVGANVLTF
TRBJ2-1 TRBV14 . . TGTGCCAGCAGCCAAGATTTAAGCGGTACGGATCTTTTCTTC CASSQDLSGTDLFF
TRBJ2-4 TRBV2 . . TGTGCCAGCAGTGAAGCAGGGGACCCCTTTCTAGCCAAAAACATTCAGTACTTC CASSEAGDPFLAKNIQYF
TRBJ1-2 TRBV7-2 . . TGTGCCAGCAGCTTAGTAGGGGCAGTTCATGGCTACACCTTC CASSLVGAVHGYTF
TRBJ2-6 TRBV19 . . TGTGCCAGTAGTCTGTACCTCGCGCGCTCTGGGGCCAACGTCCTGACTTTC CASSLYLARSGANVLTF
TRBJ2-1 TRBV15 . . TGTGCCACCAGCAGAGATCCCCGTCCGGGGCCCTCCTACAATGAGCAGTTCTTC CATSRDPRPGPSYNEQFF
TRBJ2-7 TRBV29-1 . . TGCAGCGTTGGTAGCAGAAGAGGCTACGAGCAGTACTTC CSVGSRRGYEQYF
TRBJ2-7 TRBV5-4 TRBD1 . TGTGCCAGCAGCCCGGGGACAGCCTTAGCAGGATACGAGCAGTACTTC CASSPGTALAGYEQYF
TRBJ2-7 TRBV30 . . TGTGCCTGGATTCCGTCGGACAGAGCCTACGAGCAGTACTTC CAWIPSDRAYEQYF
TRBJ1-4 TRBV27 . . TGTGCCAGCAGCCCGAGGACAACTAATGAAAAACTGTTTTTT CASSPRTTNEKLFF
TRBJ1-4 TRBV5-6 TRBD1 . TGTGCCAGCAGCTTACAGGGGGCCCGTGAAAAACTGTTTTTT CASSLQGAREKLFF
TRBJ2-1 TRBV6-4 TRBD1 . TGTGCCAGCAGTGACCTACCGGGACAGGGAAACAATGAGCAGTTCTTC CASSDLPGQGNNEQFF
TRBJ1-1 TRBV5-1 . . TGCGCCAGCAGCTTGGATGTGGGATGGACTGAAGCTTTCTTT CASSLDVGWTEAFF
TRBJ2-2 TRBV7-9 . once TGTGCCAGCAGCCGGGATATCGGGGAGCTGTTTTTT CASSRDIGELFF
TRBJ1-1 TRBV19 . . TGTGCCAGTAGTAAAGGGGGTGCACCTGAAGCTTTCTTT CASSKGGAPEAFF
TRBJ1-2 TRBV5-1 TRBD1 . TGCGCCAGCAGCTCCGACAGGGTAGGTGGCTACACCTTC CASSSDRVGGYTF
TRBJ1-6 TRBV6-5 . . TGTGCCAGCAGTTACGCCAGGGCTGATAATTCACCCCTCCACTTT CASSYARADNSPLHF
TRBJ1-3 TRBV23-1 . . TGCGCCAGCAGCCCGAAAGGATGTGGAAACACCATATATTTT CASSPKGCGNTIYF
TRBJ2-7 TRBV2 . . TGTGCCAGCAGTTATCAAAACTACGAGCAGTACTTC CASSYQNYEQYF
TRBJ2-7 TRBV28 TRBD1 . TGTGCCAGCAGTTTAGGCCGTTCCACAGGGGGCGAGCAGTACTTC CASSLGRSTGGEQYF
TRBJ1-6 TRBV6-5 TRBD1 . TGTGCCAGCAGTTACAGGGGGCGAGAGAATTCACCCCTCCACTTT CASSYRGRENSPLHF
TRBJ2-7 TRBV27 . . TGTGCCAGCAGTTTACTGGCAGGGCGCTACGAGCAGTACTTC CASSLLAGRYEQYF
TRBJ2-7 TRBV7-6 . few TGTGCCAGCAGTATAGAACAGGGTTTCACCTACGAGCAGTACTTC CASSIEQGFTYEQYF
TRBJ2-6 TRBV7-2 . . TGTGCCAGCAGCTTAGTACATTGGACAAATGCTGGGGCCAACGTCCTGACTTTC CASSLVHWTNAGANVLTF
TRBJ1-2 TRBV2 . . TGTGCCAGCAGGTGGCAGAACTATGGCTACACCTTC CASRWQNYGYTF
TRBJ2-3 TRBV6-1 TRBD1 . TGTGCCAGCAGTATACAGGGGGGCACAGATACGCAGTATTTT CASSIQGGTDTQYF
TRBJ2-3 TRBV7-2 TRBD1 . TGTGCCAGCAGCACAAAGACAGGGGGGCACACAGATACGCAGTATTTT CASSTKTGGHTDTQYF
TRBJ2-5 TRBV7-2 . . TGTGCCAGCACCAGGGGGGTGACGGAGACCCAGTACTTC CASTRGVTETQYF
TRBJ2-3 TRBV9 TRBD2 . TGTGCCAGCAGCGTAGACCAGCGGGAGCCAGATACGCAGTATTTT CASSVDQREPDTQYF
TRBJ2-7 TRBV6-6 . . TGTGCCAGCAGTCCCGACTCAGGATCGTCCTACGAGCAGTACTTC CASSPDSGSSYEQYF